The T cell receptor beta chain under discussion was sequenced for a study of T cell repertoires in cytomegalovirus infection. Findings and caveats of the study: CMV-specific HLA-C-restricted TCR beta clonotypes dominated the ex vivo response.

A few counts support this clonotype. Its antigen remains unidentified. The CDR3 is made up of 16 amino acids. The V gene lost 2 bases and the J gene lost 4 bases, with 18 bases spanning the gap. The germline V gene has CDR1 DFQATT and CDR2 SNEGSKA (reference sequence). TCRdb ran MiXCR on the reads and lists one entry per CDR3 protein. The sample has tens of thousands of distinct CDR3 sequences; about a fifth are singletons. The sequencing used CD8+ T cells from cultured PBMCs, collected from culture after CMV antigen stimulation. This sequence joins TRBV20-1 and TRBJ1-5; tentatively, D is TRBD1 (6 bases). The clonotype comes from a human donor in good health (CMV status not recorded). Some clones in this sample may be carry-over from other donors' samples. CDR3 sequence (DNA): TGCAGTGCTAGACCCAGAAACACCAGGGGAAATCAGCCCCAGCATTTT. Translating gives CSARPRNTRGNQPQHF.